This T cell receptor (beta chain) derives from a study of cytotoxic CD8 clonotypes in ibrutinib-treated CLL. Findings of the study overall: While tracking circulating CD8+ T-cell counts, baseline clonality exceeded that of age-matched healthy donors.

The CDR3 loop spans 15 amino acids. The V gene end was trimmed by 8 bases and the J gene end by 2 bases; junction bases not matched to a gene: 10. Germline CDR1 reads SNHLY; CDR2 reads FYNNEI. Of note for this clone: The antigen is undetermined.

Deep sequencing aimed at 1 in 200,000 to 1 in 1 million T cells' resolution. Produced via immunoSEQ multiplex PCR; TCRdb's table is partial and in-frame only. The sample consists of 330,000 or so clones, 67% of them appearing once. This TCR derives from a human donor with chronic lymphocytic leukemia. Sequencing used PBMCs, obtained after 36 months of ibrutinib treatment. This chain links TRBV2 with TRBJ2-3, with 7 bases that match TRBD2. The CDR3 bases are TGTGCCAGCGTTGTTGCTAGCGGAGTCACAGATACGCAGTATTTT. This encodes CASVVASGVTDTQYF. The complete variable domain, with remaining parts taken from reference TRBV2 and TRBJ2-3, reads EPEVTQTPSHQVTQMGQEVILRCVPISNHLYFYWYRQILGQKVEFLVSFYNNEISEKSEIFDDQFSVERPDGSNFTLKIRSTKLEDSAMYFCASVVASGVTDTQYFGPGTRLTVL.